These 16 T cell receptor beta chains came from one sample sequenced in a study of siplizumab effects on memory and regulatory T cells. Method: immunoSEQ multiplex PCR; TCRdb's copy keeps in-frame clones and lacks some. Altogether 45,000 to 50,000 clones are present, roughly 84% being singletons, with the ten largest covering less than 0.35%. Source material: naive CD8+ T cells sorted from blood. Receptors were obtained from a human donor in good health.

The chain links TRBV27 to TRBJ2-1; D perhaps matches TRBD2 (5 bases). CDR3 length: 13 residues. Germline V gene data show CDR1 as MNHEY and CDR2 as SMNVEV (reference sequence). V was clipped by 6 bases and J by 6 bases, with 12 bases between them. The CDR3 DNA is TGTGCCAGCAGAGGACTCGGCCCCAATGAGCAGTTCTTC. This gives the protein CASRGLGPNEQFF.

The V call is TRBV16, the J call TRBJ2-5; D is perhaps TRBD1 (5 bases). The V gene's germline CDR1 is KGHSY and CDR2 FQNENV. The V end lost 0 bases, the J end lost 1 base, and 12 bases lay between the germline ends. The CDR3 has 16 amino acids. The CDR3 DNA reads TGTGCCAGCAGCCAATCATATCTGGGGCCCCAAGAGACCCAGTACTTC. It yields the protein CASSQSYLGPQETQYF.

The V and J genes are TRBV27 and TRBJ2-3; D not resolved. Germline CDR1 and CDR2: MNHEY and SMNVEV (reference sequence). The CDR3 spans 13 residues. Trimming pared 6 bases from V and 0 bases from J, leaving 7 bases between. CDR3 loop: CASSGISTDTQYF. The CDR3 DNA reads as TGTGCCAGCAGCGGTATTAGCACAGATACGCAGTATTTT.

CDR3 protein: CASSLERGDTQYF. As DNA, the CDR3 is TGTGCCAGCAGCTTGGAACGGGGAGATACGCAGTATTTT. This chain uses TRBV5-6 with TRBJ2-3, with D perhaps TRBD2 (5 bases). There are 13 residues in the CDR3. From germline, CDR1 is SGHDT and CDR2 YYEEEE. Trimming took off 0 bases at V and 5 bases at J, with 7 bases between the two ends.

The DNA for the CDR3 is TGCGCCAGCAGCCCCGTTTACTCGAACACCGGGGAGCTGTTTTTT. Its translation: CASSPVYSNTGELFF. The genes are TRBV4-1 and TRBJ2-2; D is ambiguous. CDR3 length: 15 amino acids. Trimming cost V 4 bases and J 0 bases, with 9 bases left between them. Germline CDR1 and CDR2: MGHRA and YSYEKL.

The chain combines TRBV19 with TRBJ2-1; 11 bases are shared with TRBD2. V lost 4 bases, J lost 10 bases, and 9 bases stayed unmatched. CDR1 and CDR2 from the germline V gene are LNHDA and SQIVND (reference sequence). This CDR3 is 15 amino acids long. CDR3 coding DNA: TGTGCCAGTAGTACACCGGGACTAGCGGCCTTCGAGCAGTTCTTC. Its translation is CASSTPGLAAFEQFF.

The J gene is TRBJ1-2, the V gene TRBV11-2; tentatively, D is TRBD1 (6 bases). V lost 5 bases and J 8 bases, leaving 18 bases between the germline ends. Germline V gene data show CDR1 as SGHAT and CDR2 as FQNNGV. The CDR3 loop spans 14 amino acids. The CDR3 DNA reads TGTGCCAGCAGCCAGCAGGGCGGGGGGCTGGGCTACACCTTC. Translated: CASSQQGGGLGYTF.

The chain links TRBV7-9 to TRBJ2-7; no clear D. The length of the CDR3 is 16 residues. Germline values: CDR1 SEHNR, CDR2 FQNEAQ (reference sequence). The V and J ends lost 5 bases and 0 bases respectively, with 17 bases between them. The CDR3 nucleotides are TGTGCCAGCAGCCCAGTGTCGGGCCGTCCCTCCTACGAGCAGTACTTC. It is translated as CASSPVSGRPSYEQYF.

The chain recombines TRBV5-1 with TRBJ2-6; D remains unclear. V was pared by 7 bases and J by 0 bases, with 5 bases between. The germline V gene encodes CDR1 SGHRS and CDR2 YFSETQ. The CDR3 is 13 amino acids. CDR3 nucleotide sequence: TGCGCCAGCCAGAGCTCTGGGGCCAACGTCCTGACTTTC. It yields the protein CASQSSGANVLTF.

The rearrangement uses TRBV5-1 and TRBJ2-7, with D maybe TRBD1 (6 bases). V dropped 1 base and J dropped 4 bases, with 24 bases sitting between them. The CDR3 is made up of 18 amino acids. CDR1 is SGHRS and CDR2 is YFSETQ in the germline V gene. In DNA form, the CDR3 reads TGCGCCAGCAGCTTGTTGCCTTCGGGATCACAGGGCCTGTACGAGCAGTACTTC. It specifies CASSLLPSGSQGLYEQYF.

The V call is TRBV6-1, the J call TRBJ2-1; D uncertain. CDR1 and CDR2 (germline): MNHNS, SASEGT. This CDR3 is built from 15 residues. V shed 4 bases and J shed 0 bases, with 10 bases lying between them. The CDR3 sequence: CASSVGSYSYNEQFF. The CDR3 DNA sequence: TGTGCCAGCAGTGTTGGAAGTTACTCCTACAATGAGCAGTTCTTC.

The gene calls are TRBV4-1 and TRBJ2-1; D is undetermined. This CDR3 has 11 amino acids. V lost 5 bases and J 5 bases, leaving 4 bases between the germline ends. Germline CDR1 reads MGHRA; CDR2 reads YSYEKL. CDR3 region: CASSDNNEQFF. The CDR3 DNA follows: TGCGCCAGCAGCGACAACAATGAGCAGTTCTTC.

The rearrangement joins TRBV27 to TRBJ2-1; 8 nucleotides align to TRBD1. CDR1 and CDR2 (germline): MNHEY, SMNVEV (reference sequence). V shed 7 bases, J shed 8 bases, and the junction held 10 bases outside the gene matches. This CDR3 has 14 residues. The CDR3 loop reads CASIDRTGNDEQFF. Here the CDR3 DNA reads TGTGCCAGCATTGACCGGACAGGGAACGATGAGCAGTTCTTC.

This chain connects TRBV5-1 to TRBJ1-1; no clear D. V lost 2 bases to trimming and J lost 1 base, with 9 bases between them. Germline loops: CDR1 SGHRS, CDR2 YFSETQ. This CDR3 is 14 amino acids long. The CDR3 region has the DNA TGCGCCAGCAGCTTTATCGGCCCGAACACTGAAGCTTTCTTT. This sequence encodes CASSFIGPNTEAFF.

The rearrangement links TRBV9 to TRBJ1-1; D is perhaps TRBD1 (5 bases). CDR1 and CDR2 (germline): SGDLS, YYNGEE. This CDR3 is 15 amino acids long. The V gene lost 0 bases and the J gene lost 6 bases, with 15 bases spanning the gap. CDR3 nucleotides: TGTGCCAGCAGCGTAGCTGGGGACCCTGCCGCTGAAGCTTTCTTT. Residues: CASSVAGDPAAEAFF.

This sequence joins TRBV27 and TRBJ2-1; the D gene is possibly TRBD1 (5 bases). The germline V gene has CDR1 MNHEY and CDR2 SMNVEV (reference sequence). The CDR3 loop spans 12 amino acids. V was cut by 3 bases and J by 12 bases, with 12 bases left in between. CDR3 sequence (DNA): TGTGCCAGCAGTTTTTCAGGGATGGGGCAGTTCTTC. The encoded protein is CASSFSGMGQFF.